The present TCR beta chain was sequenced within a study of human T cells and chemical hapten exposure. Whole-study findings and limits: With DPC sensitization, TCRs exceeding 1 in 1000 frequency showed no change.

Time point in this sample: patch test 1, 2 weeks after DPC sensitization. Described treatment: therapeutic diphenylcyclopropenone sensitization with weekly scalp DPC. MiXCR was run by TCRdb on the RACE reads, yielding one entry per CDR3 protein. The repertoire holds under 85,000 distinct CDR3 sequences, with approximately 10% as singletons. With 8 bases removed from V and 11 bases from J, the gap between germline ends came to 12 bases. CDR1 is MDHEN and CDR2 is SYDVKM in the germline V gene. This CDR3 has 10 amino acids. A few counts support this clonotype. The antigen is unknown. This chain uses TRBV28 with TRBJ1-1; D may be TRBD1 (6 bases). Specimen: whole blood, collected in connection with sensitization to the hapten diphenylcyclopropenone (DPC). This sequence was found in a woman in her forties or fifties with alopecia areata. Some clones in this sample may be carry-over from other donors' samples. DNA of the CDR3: TGTGCCAGCGGGGGCCTAGCTGCTTTCTTT. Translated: CASGGLAAFF.